The T cell receptor (beta chain) under discussion was sequenced for a study of T cells in Graves' hyperthyroidism and ophthalmopathy. Overall study: Peripheral blood was obtained at initial diagnosis, preceding any treatment. Study-level points and caveats: Most thyroid clonotypes expanded above 0.001 appeared in blood too. Stable hyperthyroidism was separated from ophthalmopathy by a model based on 13 V-J features.

About this clonotype itself: Its antigen is unidentified.

It was RNA transcripts that yielded the amplified TCR beta CDR3 regions. The HTBI primer set was used in a first-round RT-PCR of the TCR CDR3. TCRdb redid the calling of the multiplex PCR reads with MiXCR, one entry per CDR3 protein. Of fewer than 450,000 distinct CDR3 sequences listed, around an eighth are singletons. Clinical symptoms, serum thyroxine, TRAb, thyroid ultrasound and orbital computed tomography informed diagnoses. Sequenced sample: blood. The sequence was collected from a man in his fifties or sixties with Graves' ophthalmopathy.

CDR3 sequence: CASSERGRGSGELFF. CDR3 nucleotide sequence: TGTGCCAGCAGTGAAAGGGGGCGCGGATCCGGGGAGCTGTTTTTT. The chain combines TRBV6-4 with TRBJ2-2; 7 positions match TRBD1. CDR1 is MRHNA and CDR2 is SNTAGT in the germline V gene. V shed 3 bases and J 6 bases; nucleotides not matched to a gene: 7. The CDR3 sequence is 15 residues long.